Each of the 28 T cell receptor beta chains below was sequenced from the same sample in a study of blood T cell repertoires in COVID-19. Produced via immunoSEQ multiplex PCR; TCRdb's table is partial and in-frame only. The repertoire has 200,000 or so clones, 83% of them found once; the top ten carry about 5.3%. Sequenced material: PBMCs or T cells enriched from blood (not recorded which). These receptors originate from a woman aged 45 to 65 who had been exposed to COVID-19.

This CDR3 is CASRRALAGGADTQYF. CDR3 DNA sequence: TGCGCCAGCAGGCGAGCCTTAGCGGGGGGCGCAGATACGCAGTATTTT. The rearrangement links TRBV5-1 to TRBJ2-3, with TRBD2 matching over 10 bases. This CDR3 comprises 16 residues. V was pared by 5 bases and J by 4 bases, with 10 bases of the junction left unmatched. CDR1 is SGHRS and CDR2 is YFSETQ in the germline V gene.

Here the CDR3 DNA reads TGTGCCAGCAGCTTGGATAGGGGCTACTATGGCTACACCTTC. The encoded protein is CASSLDRGYYGYTF. The V call is TRBV7-9, the J call TRBJ1-2; D is possibly TRBD1 (5 bases). Germline lookup yields CDR1 SEHNR and CDR2 FQNEAQ (reference sequence). Trimming removed 3 bases from V and 3 bases from J, with 11 bases in between. This CDR3 comprises 14 residues. The full variable domain, in which reference TRBV7-9 and TRBJ1-2 provide the parts outside the CDR3, is DTGVSQNPRHKITKRGQNVTFRCDPISEHNRLYWYRQTLGQGPEFLTYFQNEAQLEKSRLLSDRFSAERPKGSFSTLEIQRTEQGDSAMYLCASSLDRGYYGYTFGSGTRLTVV.

This rearrangement joins TRBV2 to TRBJ2-5; 10 positions agree with TRBD1. The CDR3 sequence is 15 residues long. CDR1 and CDR2 from the germline V gene are SNHLY and FYNNEI. V lost 5 bases to trimming and J lost 2 bases; unmatched junction nucleotides: 5. CDR3 sequence: CASSRDRGRQETQYF. The CDR3 DNA reads as TGTGCCAGCAGTAGAGACAGGGGGCGGCAAGAGACCCAGTACTTC.

This clone occurred a few times. The V gene is TRBV6-1, the J gene TRBJ1-6; possibly TRBD1 for D (6 bases). Germline-derived CDR1 and CDR2 are MNHNS and SASEGT. V lost 3 bases, J lost 7 bases, and 16 bases lay in between. The CDR3 totals 16 residues. The CDR3 reads CASSERPGDSNSPLHF. The CDR3 DNA is TGTGCCAGCAGTGAGAGGCCAGGGGATTCGAATTCACCCCTCCACTTT.

The chain couples TRBV12-3 or TRBV12-4 to TRBJ1-1; D gene unclear. Trimming pared 7 bases from V and 5 bases from J, leaving 14 bases between. This CDR3 is built from 13 residues. Here the CDR3 reads CASTPGVPTEAFF. DNA of the CDR3: TGTGCCAGCACCCCCGGAGTCCCTACTGAAGCTTTCTTT.

This rearrangement joins TRBV19 to TRBJ1-5, with unresolved D. Per the germline V gene, CDR1 is LNHDA and CDR2 is SQIVND (reference sequence). The CDR3 runs to 14 residues. Trimming removed 5 bases at V and 0 bases at J, with 8 bases between. The CDR3 DNA follows: TGTGCCAGTAGTCAACAGAATAGCAATCAGCCCCAGCATTTT. Its protein product is CASSQQNSNQPQHF.

This clone has just a few counts. The chain joins TRBV7-9 to TRBJ1-1; TRBD1 might be the D (5 bases). The germline V and J ends were trimmed by 7 bases and 0 bases, with 21 bases remaining between them. The CDR3 runs to 17 residues. Germline-derived CDR1 and CDR2 are SEHNR and FQNEAQ (reference sequence). The CDR3 DNA is TGTGCCAGCACCCAACACCGGGACTTTTGGGTGAACACTGAAGCTTTCTTT. Protein: CASTQHRDFWVNTEAFF.

V is TRBV5-4 and J is TRBJ1-3; D is perhaps TRBD1 (6 bases). V was clipped by 4 bases and J by 0 bases, with 11 bases between them. Germline assignment: CDR1 SGHNT and CDR2 YYREEE (reference sequence). This CDR3 has 15 residues. The DNA for the CDR3 is TGTGCCAGCAGCACGGACAGCCTCTCTGGAAACACCATATATTTT. Amino acids: CASSTDSLSGNTIYF.

The rearrangement uses TRBV19 and TRBJ1-2; no firm D call. V was cut by 5 bases and J by 8 bases, with 18 bases left in between. CDR3 length: 14 residues. The germline gives CDR1 LNHDA, CDR2 SQIVND (reference sequence). In DNA form, the CDR3 reads TGTGCCAGTAGTGTTACACTGTCATGGGCGGGCTACACCTTC. It specifies CASSVTLSWAGYTF. The whole variable domain, filled in from reference TRBV19 and TRBJ1-2, reads DGGITQSPKYLFRKEGQNVTLSCEQNLNHDAMYWYRQDPGQGLRLIYYSQIVNDFQKGDIAEGYSVSREKKESFPLTVTSAQKNPTAFYLCASSVTLSWAGYTFGSGTRLTVV.

This sequence joins TRBV11-2 and TRBJ1-4; TRBD1 might be the D (5 bases). Germline V CDR1 and CDR2: SGHAT, FQNNGV. V lost 7 bases and J lost 0, with 9 bases in between. The CDR3 is 14 residues long. The chain's CDR3 is CASTPGATNEKLFF. CDR3 coding DNA: TGTGCCAGCACCCCGGGGGCAACTAATGAAAAACTGTTTTTT.

This clone was counted once. J is TRBJ1-2 and V is TRBV5-4; 9 positions match TRBD1. V lost 4 bases, J lost 2 bases, and 6 bases stayed unmatched. Germline values: CDR1 SGHNT, CDR2 YYREEE (reference sequence). The CDR3 runs 15 residues. CDR3 nucleotide sequence: TGTGCCAGCAGCATCCGGACAGGGGTGAACTATGGCTACACCTTC. Amino acids: CASSIRTGVNYGYTF.

The chain recombines TRBV5-4 with TRBJ1-1; 7 bases are shared with TRBD1. Looked up from germline, CDR1 is SGHNT and CDR2 is YYREEE (reference sequence). The CDR3 totals 17 residues. The V segment lost 4 bases and the J segment 6 bases; nucleotides outside the gene matches: 18. In DNA form, the CDR3 reads TGTGCCAGCAGCCCCGGCGGCACAGGGGCTATCACCGCTGAAGCTTTCTTT. This encodes CASSPGGTGAITAEAFF.

The V call is TRBV2, the J call TRBJ1-2; TRBD1 agrees at 8 bases. V shed 4 bases and J 8 bases; nucleotides not matched to a gene: 6. CDR3 size: 13 residues. Germline values: CDR1 SNHLY, CDR2 FYNNEI. The chain's CDR3 is CASSVQGVAGYTF. The CDR3 bases are TGTGCCAGCAGTGTACAGGGGGTCGCCGGCTACACCTTC. Based on the CDR3 plus reference TRBV2 and TRBJ1-2, the full variable domain is EPEVTQTPSHQVTQMGQEVILRCVPISNHLYFYWYRQILGQKVEFLVSFYNNEISEKSEIFDDQFSVERPDGSNFTLKIRSTKLEDSAMYFCASSVQGVAGYTFGSGTRLTVV.

This clone was detected only once. The CDR3 protein is CASSLRDRGRGNQPQHF. DNA of the CDR3: TGTGCCAGCAGCTTAAGGGACAGGGGTAGGGGCAATCAGCCCCAGCATTTT. The chain links TRBV7-8 to TRBJ1-5; 10 positions agree with TRBD1. Germline V gene data show CDR1 as SGHVS and CDR2 as FQNEAQ. V shed 2 bases and J 2 bases; nucleotides not matched to a gene: 6. The CDR3 loop spans 17 amino acids.

V is TRBV6-5 and J is TRBJ1-6; 8 bases fit TRBD1. Trimming at V came to 4 bases and at J to 7 bases, leaving 9 bases not matched to a gene. Germline V gene data show CDR1 as MNHEY and CDR2 as SVGAGI. This CDR3 region has 16 residues. The CDR3 bases are TGTGCCAGCAGTTTCGGACAGGGCTTGCCCAATTCACCCCTCCACTTT. Amino acids: CASSFGQGLPNSPLHF.

This clone showed up many times. The V call is TRBV27, the J call TRBJ1-1; the match to TRBD1 covers 10 bases. The CDR3 runs 14 residues. V lost 6 bases, J lost 4 bases, and 5 bases stayed unmatched. The V gene's germline CDR1 is MNHEY and CDR2 SMNVEV (reference sequence). The CDR3 DNA is TGTGCCAGCAGACACCGGGACAGGGGCACTGAAGCTTTCTTT. Translation: CASRHRDRGTEAFF.

The genes are TRBV20-1 and TRBJ1-6; 10 nucleotides line up with TRBD1. Per the germline V gene, CDR1 is DFQATT and CDR2 is SNEGSKA (reference sequence). This CDR3 contains 17 residues. J gave up 0 bases and V 3 bases, and 5 bases lay outside the gene matches. The CDR3 nucleotides are TGCAGTGCTAGTAAGGGACAGGGGAGCTCCTATAATTCACCCCTCCACTTT. Its translation is CSASKGQGSSYNSPLHF.

The chain employs TRBV20-1 and TRBJ2-7; possible D gene TRBD1, 6 bases. The CDR3 consists of 14 residues. With 3 bases removed from V and 1 base from J, the gap between germline ends came to 13 bases. Germline CDR1 reads DFQATT; CDR2 reads SNEGSKA (reference sequence). CDR3 nucleotide sequence: TGCAGTGCTAGTCGCCAGGGACAATCCTACGAGCAGTACTTC. It yields the protein CSASRQGQSYEQYF.

The chain links TRBV9 to TRBJ2-1, with D uncertain. Trimming took 0 bases from V and 2 from J, leaving 9 bases between them. Per the germline V gene, CDR1 is SGDLS and CDR2 is YYNGEE. The CDR3 has 15 residues. CDR3 coding DNA: TGTGCCAGCAGCGTAGATCCAGCGACCTACAATGAGCAGTTCTTC. Its translation is CASSVDPATYNEQFF.

In its sample, this clone was seen once. The chain links TRBV11-2 to TRBJ2-7; D perhaps matches TRBD2 (5 bases). The CDR3 loop spans 12 amino acids. Germline V gives CDR1 SGHAT, CDR2 FQNNGV. Trimming took off 4 bases at V and 7 bases at J, with 11 bases between the two ends. As DNA, the CDR3 is TGTGCCAGCAGCTCGGGGTTAGGAGAGCAGTACTTC. Translating it yields CASSSGLGEQYF.

This chain uses TRBV15 with TRBJ2-7; TRBD2 aligns across 8 bases. The CDR3 has 15 amino acids. With V trimmed by 5 bases and J by 0 bases, 6 bases remained unmatched. The germline CDR1 and CDR2 sequences are LNHNV and YYDKDF (reference sequence). The CDR3 here is CATSAARGGSYEQYF. DNA for the CDR3: TGTGCCACCAGCGCCGCCCGGGGGGGCTCCTACGAGCAGTACTTC.

The chain employs TRBV7-2 and TRBJ2-3; D perhaps matches TRBD1 (6 bases). Trimming left V 1 base short and J 4 bases short, with 12 bases between. There are 15 residues in the CDR3. Germline lookup yields CDR1 SGHTA and CDR2 FQGNSA. Here the CDR3 reads CASSLGQGIADTQYF. CDR3 coding DNA: TGTGCCAGCAGCTTAGGGCAGGGGATCGCAGATACGCAGTATTTT.

The rearrangement joins TRBV6-1 to TRBJ2-4, with D unresolved. This CDR3 is built from 13 residues. From germline, CDR1 is MNHNS and CDR2 SASEGT. V dropped 2 bases and J dropped 6 bases, with 8 bases sitting between them. DNA of the CDR3: TGTGCCAGCAGTGAACCCGTCGTAAACATTCAGTACTTC. Encoded protein: CASSEPVVNIQYF.

The rearrangement links TRBV4-2 to TRBJ1-1, with D tentatively TRBD1 (6 bases). The CDR3 runs 14 residues. Trimming shortened V by 0 bases and J by 7 bases, and 12 bases separated the two germline ends. Germline CDR1 is LGHNA and CDR2 is YNFKEQ. CDR3 sequence reads: CASSQEPQGYEAFF. The CDR3 nucleotides are TGTGCCAGCAGCCAAGAGCCTCAGGGGTATGAAGCTTTCTTT.

With respect to this clone: The same CDR3 is also encoded by other DNA sequences in this sample. This chain uses TRBV6-2 or TRBV6-3 with TRBJ1-5; 8 bases map to TRBD1. CDR1 is MNHEY and CDR2 is SVGEGT in the germline V gene. Trimming took 1 base from V and 5 from J; bases not matched to a gene: 4. The CDR3 length is 15 residues. The CDR3 reads CASSYWQGADQPQHF. The CDR3 bases are TGTGCCAGCAGTTACTGGCAGGGGGCAGATCAGCCCCAGCATTTT.

The chain recombines TRBV5-4 with TRBJ2-7; 9 bases agree with TRBD1. The trim removed 5 bases at V and 3 bases at J, leaving 9 bases unmatched. Germline V gene lookup returns CDR1 SGHNT and CDR2 YYREEE (reference sequence). This CDR3 is 15 amino acids long. The CDR3 DNA sequence: TGTGCCAGCAGTCGCGCCGAGACAGGGGGCTACGAGCAGTACTTC. It translates to CASSRAETGGYEQYF.

The chain has TRBV6-5 and TRBJ2-5, with D perhaps TRBD2 (5 bases). In germline, CDR1 is MNHEY, CDR2 SVGAGI. The CDR3 spans 14 residues. The V and J ends lost 7 bases and 4 bases respectively, with 16 bases between them. The CDR3 region is CASTSGGFGETQYF. CDR3 DNA sequence: TGTGCCAGCACAAGTGGAGGATTCGGAGAGACCCAGTACTTC.

This clone was picked up a small number of times. The chain joins TRBV6-5 to TRBJ1-2, with D possibly being TRBD1 (5 bases). V lost 4 bases, J lost 7 bases, and 16 bases lay in between. The CDR3 extends over 14 amino acids. Germline V lookup: CDR1 MNHEY, CDR2 SVGAGI. CDR3 DNA sequence: TGTGCCAGCAGTTTATTCCAGGGCCTTGGTGGCTACACCTTC. Encoded protein: CASSLFQGLGGYTF.